Included here is one T cell receptor (beta chain) sequence, with context. Its antigen is still unknown. There are no base qualities to consult, and no much larger clone falls within one base. The CDR3 regions of human TCRbeta chains were analyzed by immunosequencing. Processing in the source paper ran as follows. TCRs in the repertoires were matched against a reference library of SARS-CoV-2-specific TCRs that had been generated with the MIRA antigen-specificity platform. Breadth was defined as the fraction of unique TCRs that were SARS-CoV-2-associated, and depth was defined as the fraction of total T cells that were SARS-CoV-2-associated. Each spike-specific TCR was assigned to its reactive spike region and to a CD4 or CD8 class using the MIRA data. Log10-transformed breadth and depth values were compared by one-way ANOVA with Sidak's multiple comparisons tests. Here the immuneACCESS table is served through TCRdb, limited to in-frame sequences with V and J called. Missing clones are a known gap in these copies; in checked studies unresolved V genes cover under half, and the rest lacks a known reason. Clone size and V and J calls were adopted from that table, with D and trimming inferred from the DNA. Across this sample there are roughly 160,000 clones, with roughly 85% seen only once. The ten most abundant clones make up around 1% of the sample.

The meaning of the sample's time point label: about 28 days (+/-7) after the second vaccine dose. Because spike-specific TCR depth and breadth did not differ between the two schedules, AZD1222 recipients who got a second dose at roughly 4 weeks were pooled with those who got a second dose at roughly 12 weeks. The vaccinee samples were drawn from two UK trials, COV001 and COV002, one of which was a single-blind randomized controlled phase 2/3 trial testing AZD1222 (ChAdOx1 nCoV-19) in healthy adults. For TCRbeta chain sequencing, PBMC samples were collected from trial participants at day 0 and at day 28 after the second dose. The V end gives up 7 bases and the J end 1 base, leaving 10 bases in the junction not matched to a gene. Inclusive of the bounding cysteine and phenylalanine, the CDR3 is 16 residues long. Only the CDR3 portion is preserved as DNA: 48 bases, with reading frame beginning at the first base.

The sample comes from a study of T cell responses to AZD1222 COVID-19 vaccine (dated by TCRdb to the early 2020s). About the study as a whole: A total of just over 230 trial participants underwent TCR sequencing, of whom 200 to 220 had received two doses of AZD1222 and around 26 had received two doses of the MenACWY control vaccine. Trial participants were enrolled into age subgroups of 18-55, 56-69 and 70-plus years, which contained around 150, 29 and 61 TCR-sequenced participants, respectively. The paper as a whole reports these results and caveats: Conclusions about previously exposed vaccinees were limited because only a handful of AZD1222 recipients were SARS-CoV-2 seropositive at baseline. A significant rise in spike-specific TCR breadth and depth was observed after two AZD1222 doses relative to day 0 and relative to MenACWY recipients. The vaccine-associated CD4 TCRs covered the entire spike protein, and the dominant responses fell in regions 160-218 and 743-854. Because no day 14 peak-response samples were available, the repertoires could be characterized only after the peak T cell response. Reportedly, close to half of the unique spike-specific TCRs recognized epitopes lying outside the regions that are mutated in the B.1.351 and B.1.1.7 variants. Participants were mostly white British and included more females than males, and it was suggested by the authors that clonal diversity may have been underestimated. The 56-69-year group was small, and its depth increase did not reach significance, likely because of low power.

This receptor was obtained from an adult who received the AZD1222 COVID-19 vaccine. The sequences come from peripheral blood, collected 28 days after the second AZD1222 dose. The V and J segments used are TRBV23-1 and TRBJ1-5, with TRBD1 matching 7 junction bases. TRBV23-1 is labeled an ORF, and its function is uncertain. The CDR3 protein is CASTEKEGGSNQPQHF. The DNA sequence is as follows: TGCGCCAGCACCGAAAAGGAAGGGGGCAGCAATCAGCCCCAGCATTTT.